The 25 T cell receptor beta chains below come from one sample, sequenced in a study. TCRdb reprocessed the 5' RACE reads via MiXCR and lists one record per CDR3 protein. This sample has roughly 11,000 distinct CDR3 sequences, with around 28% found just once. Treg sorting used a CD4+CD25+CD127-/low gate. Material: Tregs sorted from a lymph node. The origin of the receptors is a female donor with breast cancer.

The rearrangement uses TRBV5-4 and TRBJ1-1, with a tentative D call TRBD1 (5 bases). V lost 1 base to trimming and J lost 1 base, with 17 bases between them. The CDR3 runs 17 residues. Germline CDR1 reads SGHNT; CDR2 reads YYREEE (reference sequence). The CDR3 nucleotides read TGTGCCAGCAGCTTGTTGCCCCCCTCGGGACGGAACACTGAAGCTTTCTTT. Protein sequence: CASSLLPPSGRNTEAFF.

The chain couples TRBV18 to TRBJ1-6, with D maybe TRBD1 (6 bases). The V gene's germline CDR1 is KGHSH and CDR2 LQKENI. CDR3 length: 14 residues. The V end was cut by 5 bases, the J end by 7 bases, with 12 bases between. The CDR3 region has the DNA TGTGCCAGCTCATCCGGGACACAGAATTCACCCCTCCACTTT. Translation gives CASSSGTQNSPLHF.

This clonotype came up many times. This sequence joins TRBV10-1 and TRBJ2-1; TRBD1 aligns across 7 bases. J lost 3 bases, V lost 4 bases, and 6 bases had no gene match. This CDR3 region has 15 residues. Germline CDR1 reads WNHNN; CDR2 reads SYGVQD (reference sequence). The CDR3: CASSGPDRVYNEQFF. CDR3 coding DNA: TGCGCCAGCAGTGGGCCCGACAGGGTCTACAATGAGCAGTTCTTC.

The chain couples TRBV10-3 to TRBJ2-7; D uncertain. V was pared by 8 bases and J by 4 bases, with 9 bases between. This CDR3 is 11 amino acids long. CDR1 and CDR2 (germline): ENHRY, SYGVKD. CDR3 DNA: TGTGCCATCTCGGACCCATACGAGCAGTACTTC. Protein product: CAISDPYEQYF.

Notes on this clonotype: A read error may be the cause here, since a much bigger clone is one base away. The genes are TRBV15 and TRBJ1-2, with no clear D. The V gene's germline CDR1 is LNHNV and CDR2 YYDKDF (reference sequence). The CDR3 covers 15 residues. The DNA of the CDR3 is TGTGCCACCAGCATCACGGAAGGCACCCCTTCCGGCTACGCCTTC. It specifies CATSITEGTPSGYAF.

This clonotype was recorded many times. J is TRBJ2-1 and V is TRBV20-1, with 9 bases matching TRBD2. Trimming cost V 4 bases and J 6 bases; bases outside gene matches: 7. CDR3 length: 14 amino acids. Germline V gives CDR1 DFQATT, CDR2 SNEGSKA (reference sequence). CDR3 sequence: CSANVAGEFNEQFF. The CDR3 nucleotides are TGCAGTGCTAACGTAGCGGGAGAATTCAATGAGCAGTTCTTC.

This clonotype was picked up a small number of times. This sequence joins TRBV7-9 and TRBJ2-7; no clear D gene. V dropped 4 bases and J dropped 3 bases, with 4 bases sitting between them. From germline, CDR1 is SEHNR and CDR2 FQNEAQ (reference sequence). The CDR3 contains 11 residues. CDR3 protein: CASSSLYEQYF. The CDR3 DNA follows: TGTGCCAGCAGCTCCCTCTACGAGCAGTACTTC.

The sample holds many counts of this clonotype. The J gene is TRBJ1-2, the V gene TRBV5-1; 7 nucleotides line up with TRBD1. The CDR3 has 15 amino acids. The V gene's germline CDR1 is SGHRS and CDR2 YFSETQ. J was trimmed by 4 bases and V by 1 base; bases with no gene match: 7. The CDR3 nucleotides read TGCGCCAGCAGCTTGAAAAGGACAGGTGGCTATGGCTACACCTTC. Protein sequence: CASSLKRTGGYGYTF.

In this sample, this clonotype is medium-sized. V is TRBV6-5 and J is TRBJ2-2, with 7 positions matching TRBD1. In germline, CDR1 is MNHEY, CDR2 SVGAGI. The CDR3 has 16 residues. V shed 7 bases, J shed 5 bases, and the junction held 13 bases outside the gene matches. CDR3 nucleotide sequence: TGTGCCAGCACCGACTACAAGACAGGGCGTACCGGGGAGCTGTTTTTT. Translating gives CASTDYKTGRTGELFF.

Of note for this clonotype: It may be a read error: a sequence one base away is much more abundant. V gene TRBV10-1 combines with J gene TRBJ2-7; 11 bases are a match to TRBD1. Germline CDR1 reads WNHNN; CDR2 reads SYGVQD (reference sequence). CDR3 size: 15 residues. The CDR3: CASSESGQGGYERYF. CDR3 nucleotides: TGCGCCAGCAGTGAGTCGGGACAGGGGGGCTACGAGCGGTACTTC.

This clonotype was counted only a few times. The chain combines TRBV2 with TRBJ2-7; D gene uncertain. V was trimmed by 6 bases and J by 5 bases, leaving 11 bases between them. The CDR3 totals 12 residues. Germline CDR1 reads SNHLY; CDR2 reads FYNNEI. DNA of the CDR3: TGTGCCAGCAGACTCTTGGTAAACGAGCAGTACTTC. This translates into CASRLLVNEQYF.

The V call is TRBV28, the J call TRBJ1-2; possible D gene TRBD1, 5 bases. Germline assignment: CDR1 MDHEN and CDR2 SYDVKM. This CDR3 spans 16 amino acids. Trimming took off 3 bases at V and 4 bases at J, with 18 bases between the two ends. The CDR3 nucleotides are TGTGCCAGCAGTTTGGCGGAAAATCAGGGACCCTATGGCTACACCTTC. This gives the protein CASSLAENQGPYGYTF.

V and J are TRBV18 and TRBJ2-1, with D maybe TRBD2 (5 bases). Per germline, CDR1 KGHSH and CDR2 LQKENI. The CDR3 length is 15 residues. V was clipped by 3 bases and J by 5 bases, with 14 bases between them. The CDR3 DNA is TGTGCCAGCTCACCGAATTGGGGAGCCCACAATGAGCAGTTCTTC. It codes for CASSPNWGAHNEQFF.

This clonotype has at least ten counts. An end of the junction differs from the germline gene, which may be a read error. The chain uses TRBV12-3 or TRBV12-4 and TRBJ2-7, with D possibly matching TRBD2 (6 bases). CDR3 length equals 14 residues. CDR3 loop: CASSLVADSHEQYF. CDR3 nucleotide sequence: TGTGCCAGCAGTTTAGTAGCGGACTCCCACGAGCAGTACTTC.

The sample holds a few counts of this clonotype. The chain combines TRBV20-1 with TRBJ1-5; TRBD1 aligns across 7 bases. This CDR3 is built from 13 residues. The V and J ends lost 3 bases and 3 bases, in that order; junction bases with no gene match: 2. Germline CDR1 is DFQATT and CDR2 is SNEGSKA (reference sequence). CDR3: CSARGQLNQPQHF. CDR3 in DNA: TGCAGTGCTAGGGGACAGCTCAATCAGCCCCAGCATTTT.

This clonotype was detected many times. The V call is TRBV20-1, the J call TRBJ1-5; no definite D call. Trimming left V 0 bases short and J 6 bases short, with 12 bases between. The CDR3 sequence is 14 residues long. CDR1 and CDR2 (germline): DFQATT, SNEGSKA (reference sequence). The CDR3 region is CSARDLAGSQPQHF. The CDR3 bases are TGCAGTGCTAGAGATCTCGCGGGTTCTCAGCCCCAGCATTTT.

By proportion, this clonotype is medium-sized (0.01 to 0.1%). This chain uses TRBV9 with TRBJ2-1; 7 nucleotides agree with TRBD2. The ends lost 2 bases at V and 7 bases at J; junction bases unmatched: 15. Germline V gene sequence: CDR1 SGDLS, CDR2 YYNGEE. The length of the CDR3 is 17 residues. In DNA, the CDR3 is TGTGCCAGCAGCGTTCCCTCCGGCGGGAGCGGAGGAAATGAGCAGTTCTTC. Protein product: CASSVPSGGSGGNEQFF.

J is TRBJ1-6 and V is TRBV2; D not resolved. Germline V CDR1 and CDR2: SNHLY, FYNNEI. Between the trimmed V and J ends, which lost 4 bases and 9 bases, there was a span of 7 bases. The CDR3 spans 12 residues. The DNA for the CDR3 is TGTGCCAGCAGTGGGTTTAGTTCACCCCTCCACTTT. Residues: CASSGFSSPLHF.

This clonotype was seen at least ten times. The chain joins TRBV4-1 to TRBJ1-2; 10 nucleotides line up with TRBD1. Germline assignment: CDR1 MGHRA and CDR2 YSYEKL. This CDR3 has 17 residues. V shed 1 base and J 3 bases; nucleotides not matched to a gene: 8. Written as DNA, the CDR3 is TGCGCCAGCAGCCAAGTCTCACTCGGGACAGGGGACTATGGCTACACCTTC. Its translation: CASSQVSLGTGDYGYTF.

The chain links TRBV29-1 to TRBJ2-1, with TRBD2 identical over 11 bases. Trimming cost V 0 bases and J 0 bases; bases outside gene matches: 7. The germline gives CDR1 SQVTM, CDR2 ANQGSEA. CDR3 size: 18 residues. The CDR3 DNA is TGCAGCGTTGAAGACCGAGGTAGCGGGGGGGTCTCCTACAATGAGCAGTTCTTC. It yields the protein CSVEDRGSGGVSYNEQFF.

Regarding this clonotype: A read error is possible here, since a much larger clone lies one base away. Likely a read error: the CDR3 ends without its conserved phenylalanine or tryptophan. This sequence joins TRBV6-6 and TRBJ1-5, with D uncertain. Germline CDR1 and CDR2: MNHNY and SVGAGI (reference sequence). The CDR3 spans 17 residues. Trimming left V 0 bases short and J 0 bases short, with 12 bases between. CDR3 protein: CASSYSPTLNSNQPQHS. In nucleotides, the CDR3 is TGTGCCAGCAGTTACTCCCCAACTCTCAATAGCAATCAGCCCCAGCATTCT.

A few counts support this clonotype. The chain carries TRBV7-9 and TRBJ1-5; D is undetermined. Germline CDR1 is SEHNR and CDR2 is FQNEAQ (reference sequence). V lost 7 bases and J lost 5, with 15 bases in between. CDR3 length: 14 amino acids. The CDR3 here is CASNSGPDDQPQHF. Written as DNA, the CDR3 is TGTGCCAGCAACTCAGGCCCGGACGATCAGCCCCAGCATTTT.

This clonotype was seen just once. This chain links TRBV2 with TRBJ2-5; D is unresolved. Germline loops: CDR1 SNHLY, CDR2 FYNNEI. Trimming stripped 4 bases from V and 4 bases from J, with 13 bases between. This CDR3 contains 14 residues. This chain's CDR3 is CASSGNAGGETQYF. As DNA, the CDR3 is TGTGCCAGCAGTGGAAACGCCGGCGGAGAGACCCAGTACTTC.

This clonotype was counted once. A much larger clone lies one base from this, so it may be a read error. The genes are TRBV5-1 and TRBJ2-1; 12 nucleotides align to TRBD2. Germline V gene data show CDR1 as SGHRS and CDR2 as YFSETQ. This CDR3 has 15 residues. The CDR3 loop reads CASSEGTSGPNEQIF. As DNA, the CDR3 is TGCGCCAGCAGCGAAGGGACTAGCGGGCCCAATGAGCAGATCTTC.

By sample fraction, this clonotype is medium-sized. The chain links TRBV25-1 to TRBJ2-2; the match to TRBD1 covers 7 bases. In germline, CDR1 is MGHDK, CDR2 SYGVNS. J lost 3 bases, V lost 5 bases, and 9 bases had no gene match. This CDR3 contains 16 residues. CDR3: CASSKDGQGDTGELFF. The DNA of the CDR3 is TGTGCCAGCAGTAAGGATGGGCAGGGGGACACCGGGGAGCTGTTTTTT.